Shown below are 8 T cell receptor beta chains from a single sample sequenced in a study of blood T cell repertoires in COVID-19. The protocol was immunoSEQ multiplex PCR, while the TCRdb copy is restricted to in-frame clones and leaves out a portion. The table lists about 210,000 clones, roughly four fifths of them singletons. The material sequenced was peripheral blood. The origin of the receptors is a woman aged 40 to 49 with active or convalescent COVID-19.

J is TRBJ2-3 and V is TRBV14, with D hard to call. Looked up from germline, CDR1 is SGHDN and CDR2 is FVKESK. V shed 3 bases and J shed 0 bases, with 13 bases lying between them. The CDR3 consists of 16 residues. This CDR3 reads CASSHSARRSTDTQYF. The DNA for the CDR3 is TGTGCCAGCAGCCATAGTGCTAGAAGGAGCACAGATACGCAGTATTTT.

This chain uses TRBV5-1 with TRBJ1-3; D may be TRBD1 (5 bases). Trimming took 4 bases from V and 0 from J, leaving 11 bases between them. The CDR3 loop spans 15 amino acids. Germline assignment: CDR1 SGHRS and CDR2 YFSETQ. This CDR3 reads CASSPAGYSGNTIYF. Written as DNA, the CDR3 is TGCGCCAGCAGCCCAGCAGGGTACTCTGGAAACACCATATATTTT.

The chain joins TRBV30 to TRBJ1-6; D ambiguous. The germline V and J ends were trimmed by 3 bases and 3 bases, with 6 bases remaining between them. Germline-derived CDR1 and CDR2 are GTSNPN and SVGIG (reference sequence). The CDR3 consists of 13 residues. The CDR3 region has the DNA TGTGCCTGGAGCGGGGACTATAATTCACCCCTCCACTTT. Residues: CAWSGDYNSPLHF.

The rearrangement uses TRBV28 and TRBJ2-7; tentatively, D is TRBD1 (6 bases). The CDR3 length is 13 residues. Per the germline V gene, CDR1 is MDHEN and CDR2 is SYDVKM. The germline V and J ends were trimmed by 3 bases and 7 bases, with 13 bases remaining between them. The CDR3 DNA follows: TGTGCCAGCAGTTTTACCCGGGACATTGAGCAGTACTTC. The encoded protein is CASSFTRDIEQYF.

J is TRBJ2-3 and V is TRBV24-1; unclear D gene. The CDR3 is 17 residues long. Germline lookup yields CDR1 KGHDR and CDR2 SFDVKD. V was clipped by 4 bases and J by 0 bases, with 16 bases between them. The CDR3 loop is CATSDPTHDSSTDTQYF. In DNA, the CDR3 is TGTGCCACCAGTGACCCGACTCACGACTCTAGCACAGATACGCAGTATTTT.

The chain employs TRBV4-1 and TRBJ2-5; TRBD2 aligns across 10 bases. V dropped 4 bases and J dropped 3; count of bases not matched to a gene: 17. Germline V gene data show CDR1 as MGHRA and CDR2 as YSYEKL. CDR3 length: 19 residues. The CDR3 DNA reads as TGCGCCAGCAGCCGGAACCGGAAAGCGGGAGGGAGGGCCAAAGAGACCCAGTACTTC. Its protein product is CASSRNRKAGGRAKETQYF.

The CDR3 protein is CASSPNKNSNQPQHF. CDR3 bases: TGTGCCAGCAGCCCGAACAAGAATAGCAATCAGCCCCAGCATTTT. The rearrangement links TRBV9 to TRBJ1-5; D is uncertain. There are 15 residues in the CDR3. V lost 4 bases to trimming and J lost 0 bases, with 11 bases between them. Per the germline V gene, CDR1 is SGDLS and CDR2 is YYNGEE.

This chain connects TRBV2 to TRBJ1-1, with D uncertain. V lost 6 bases and J 0 bases, leaving 8 bases between the germline ends. Per germline, CDR1 SNHLY and CDR2 FYNNEI. This CDR3 has 13 residues. DNA of the CDR3: TGTGCCAGCAGCGGACTGATGAACACTGAAGCTTTCTTT. Its translation is CASSGLMNTEAFF. The complete variable domain, with remaining parts taken from reference TRBV2 and TRBJ1-1, reads EPEVTQTPSHQVTQMGQEVILRCVPISNHLYFYWYRQILGQKVEFLVSFYNNEISEKSEIFDDQFSVERPDGSNFTLKIRSTKLEDSAMYFCASSGLMNTEAFFGQGTRLTVV.